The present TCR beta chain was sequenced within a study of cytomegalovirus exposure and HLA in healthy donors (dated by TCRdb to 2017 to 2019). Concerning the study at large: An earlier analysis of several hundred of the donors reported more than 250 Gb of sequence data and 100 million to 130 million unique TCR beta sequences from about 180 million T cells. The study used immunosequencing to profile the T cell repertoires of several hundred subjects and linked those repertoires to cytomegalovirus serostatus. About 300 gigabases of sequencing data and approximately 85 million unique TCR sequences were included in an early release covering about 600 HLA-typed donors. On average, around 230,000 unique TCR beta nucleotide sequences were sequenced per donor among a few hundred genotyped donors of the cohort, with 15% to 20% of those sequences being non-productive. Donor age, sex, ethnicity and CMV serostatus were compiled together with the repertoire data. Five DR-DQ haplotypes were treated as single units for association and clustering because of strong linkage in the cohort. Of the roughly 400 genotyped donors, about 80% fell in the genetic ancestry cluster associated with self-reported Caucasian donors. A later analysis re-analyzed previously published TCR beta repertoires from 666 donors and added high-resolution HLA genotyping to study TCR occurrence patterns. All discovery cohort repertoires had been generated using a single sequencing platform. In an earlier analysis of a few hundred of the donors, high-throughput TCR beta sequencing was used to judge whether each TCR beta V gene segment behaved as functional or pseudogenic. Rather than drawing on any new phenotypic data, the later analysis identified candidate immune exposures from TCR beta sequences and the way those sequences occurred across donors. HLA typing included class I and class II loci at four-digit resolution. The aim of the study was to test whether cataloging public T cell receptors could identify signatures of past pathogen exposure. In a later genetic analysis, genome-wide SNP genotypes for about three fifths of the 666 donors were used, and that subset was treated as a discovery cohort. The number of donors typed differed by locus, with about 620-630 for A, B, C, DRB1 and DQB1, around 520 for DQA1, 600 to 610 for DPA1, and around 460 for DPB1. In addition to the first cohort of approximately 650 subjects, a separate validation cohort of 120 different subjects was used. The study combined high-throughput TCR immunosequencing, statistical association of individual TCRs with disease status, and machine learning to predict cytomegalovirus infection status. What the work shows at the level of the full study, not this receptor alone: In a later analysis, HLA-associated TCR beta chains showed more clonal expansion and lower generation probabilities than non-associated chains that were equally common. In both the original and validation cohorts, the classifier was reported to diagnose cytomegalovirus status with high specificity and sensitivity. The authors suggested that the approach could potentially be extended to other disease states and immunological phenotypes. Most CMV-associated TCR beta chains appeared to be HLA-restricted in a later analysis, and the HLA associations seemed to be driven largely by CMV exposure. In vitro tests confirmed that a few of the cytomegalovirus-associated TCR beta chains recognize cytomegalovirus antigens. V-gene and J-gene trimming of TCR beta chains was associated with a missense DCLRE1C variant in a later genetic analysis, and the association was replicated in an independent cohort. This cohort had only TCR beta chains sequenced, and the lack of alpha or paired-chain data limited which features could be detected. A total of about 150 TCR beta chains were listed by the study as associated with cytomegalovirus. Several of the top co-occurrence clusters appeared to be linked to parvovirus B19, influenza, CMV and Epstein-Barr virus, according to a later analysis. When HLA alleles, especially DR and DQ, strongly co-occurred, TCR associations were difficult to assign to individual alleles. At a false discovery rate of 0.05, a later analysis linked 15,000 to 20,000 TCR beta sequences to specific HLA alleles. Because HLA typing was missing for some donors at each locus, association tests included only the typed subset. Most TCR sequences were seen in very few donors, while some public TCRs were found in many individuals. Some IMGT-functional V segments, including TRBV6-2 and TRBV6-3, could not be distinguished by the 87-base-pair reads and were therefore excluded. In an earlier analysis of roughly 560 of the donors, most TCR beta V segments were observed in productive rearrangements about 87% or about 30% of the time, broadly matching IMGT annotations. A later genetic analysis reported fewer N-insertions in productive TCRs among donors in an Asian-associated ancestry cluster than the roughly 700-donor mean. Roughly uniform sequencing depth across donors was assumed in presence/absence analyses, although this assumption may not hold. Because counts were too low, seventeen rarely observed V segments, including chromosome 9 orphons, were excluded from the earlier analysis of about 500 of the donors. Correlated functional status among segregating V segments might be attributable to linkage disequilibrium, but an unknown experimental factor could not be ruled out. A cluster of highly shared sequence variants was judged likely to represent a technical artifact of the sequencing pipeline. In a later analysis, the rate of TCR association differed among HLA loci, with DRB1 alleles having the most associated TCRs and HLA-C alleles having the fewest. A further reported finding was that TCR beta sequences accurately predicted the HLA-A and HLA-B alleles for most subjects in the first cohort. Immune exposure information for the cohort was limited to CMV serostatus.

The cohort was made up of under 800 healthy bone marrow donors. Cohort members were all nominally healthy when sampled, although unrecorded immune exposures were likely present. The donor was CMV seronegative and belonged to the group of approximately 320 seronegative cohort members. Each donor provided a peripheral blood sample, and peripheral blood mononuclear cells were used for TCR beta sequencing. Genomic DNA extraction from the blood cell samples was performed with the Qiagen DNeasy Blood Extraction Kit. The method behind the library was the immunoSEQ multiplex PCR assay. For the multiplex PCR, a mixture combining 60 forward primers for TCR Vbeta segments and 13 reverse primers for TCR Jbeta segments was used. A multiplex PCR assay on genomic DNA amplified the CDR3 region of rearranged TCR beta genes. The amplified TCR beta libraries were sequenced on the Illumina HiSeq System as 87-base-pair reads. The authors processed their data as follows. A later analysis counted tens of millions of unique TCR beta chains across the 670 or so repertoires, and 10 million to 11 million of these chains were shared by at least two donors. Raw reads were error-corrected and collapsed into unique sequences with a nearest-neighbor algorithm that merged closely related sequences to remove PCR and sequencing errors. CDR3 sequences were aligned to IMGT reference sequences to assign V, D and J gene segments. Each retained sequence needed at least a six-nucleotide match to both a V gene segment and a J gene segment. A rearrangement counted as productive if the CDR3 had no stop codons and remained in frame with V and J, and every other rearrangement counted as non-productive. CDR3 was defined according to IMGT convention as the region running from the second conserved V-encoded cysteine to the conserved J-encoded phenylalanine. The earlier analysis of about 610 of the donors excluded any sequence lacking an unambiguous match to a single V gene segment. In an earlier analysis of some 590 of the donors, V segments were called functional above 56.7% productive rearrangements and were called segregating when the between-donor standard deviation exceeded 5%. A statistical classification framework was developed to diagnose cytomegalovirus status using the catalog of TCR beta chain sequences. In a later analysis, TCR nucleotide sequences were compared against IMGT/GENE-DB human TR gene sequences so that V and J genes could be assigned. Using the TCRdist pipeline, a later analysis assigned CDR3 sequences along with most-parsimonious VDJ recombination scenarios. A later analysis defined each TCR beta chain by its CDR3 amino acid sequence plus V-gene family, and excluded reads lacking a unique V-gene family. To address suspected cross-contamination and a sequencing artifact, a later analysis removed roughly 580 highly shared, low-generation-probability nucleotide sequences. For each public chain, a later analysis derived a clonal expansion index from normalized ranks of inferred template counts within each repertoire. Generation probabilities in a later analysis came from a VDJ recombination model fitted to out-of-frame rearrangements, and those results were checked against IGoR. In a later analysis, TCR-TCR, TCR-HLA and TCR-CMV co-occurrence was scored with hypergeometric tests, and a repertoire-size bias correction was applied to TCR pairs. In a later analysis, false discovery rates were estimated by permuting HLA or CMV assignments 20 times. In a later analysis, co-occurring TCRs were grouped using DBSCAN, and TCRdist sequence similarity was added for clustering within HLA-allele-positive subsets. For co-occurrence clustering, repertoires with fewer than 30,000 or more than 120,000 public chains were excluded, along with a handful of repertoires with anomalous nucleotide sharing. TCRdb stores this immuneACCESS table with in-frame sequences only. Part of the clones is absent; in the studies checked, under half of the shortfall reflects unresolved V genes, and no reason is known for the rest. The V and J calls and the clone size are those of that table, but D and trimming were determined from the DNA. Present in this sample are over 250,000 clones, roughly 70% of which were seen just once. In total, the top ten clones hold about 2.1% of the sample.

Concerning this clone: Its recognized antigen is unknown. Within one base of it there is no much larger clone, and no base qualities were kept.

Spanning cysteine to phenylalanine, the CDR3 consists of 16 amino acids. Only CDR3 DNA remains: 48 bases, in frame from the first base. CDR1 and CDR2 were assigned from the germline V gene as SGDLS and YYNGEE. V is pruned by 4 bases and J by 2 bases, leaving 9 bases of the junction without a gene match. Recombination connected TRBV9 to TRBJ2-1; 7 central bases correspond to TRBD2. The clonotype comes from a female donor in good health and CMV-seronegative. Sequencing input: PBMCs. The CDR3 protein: CASSRFVGGTYNEQFF. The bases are TGTGCCAGCAGCCGTTTTGTGGGAGGGACCTACAATGAGCAGTTCTTC.